These 19 T cell receptor beta chains share one sample of origin, sequenced in a study of monozygotic twins with inflammatory bowel disease. From its re-call of the 5' RACE reads, TCRdb lists each CDR3 protein once, without DNA. Recorded for this sample: 300,000 to 450,000 distinct CDR3 sequences. Sequencing was done on a sample of blood. These receptors were taken from a human donor with ulcerative colitis or Crohn's disease, or a healthy co-twin of an affected twin (not recorded which).

This chain connects TRBV20-1 to TRBJ2-7; TCRdb selects TRBD2, and the lack of DNA leaves this call unchecked. The germline V gene encodes CDR1 DFQATT and CDR2 SNEGSKA (reference sequence). This CDR3 is 15 amino acids long. This chain's CDR3 is CSATVLRGDSYEQYF.

Here the CDR3 reads CASSQDLLGGFTGELFF. This sequence joins TRBV4-3 and TRBJ2-2; TCRdb designates TRBD2, a call that cannot be tested without DNA. In germline, CDR1 is LGHNA, CDR2 YSLEER. The CDR3 consists of 17 residues.

V usage is TRBV7-9 and J usage is TRBJ2-1. CDR1 SEHNR and CDR2 FQNEAQ come from the germline V gene (reference sequence). The CDR3 loop spans 13 amino acids. CDR3 region: CASNDWVESEQFF.

The chain joins TRBV4-3 to TRBJ2-3; checking the TCRdb D call of TRBD1 is not possible without DNA. The V gene's germline CDR1 is LGHNA and CDR2 YSLEER. The CDR3 extends over 17 amino acids. CDR3 protein: CASSQRGAGSVTDTQYF.

The chain couples TRBV9 to TRBJ1-2; TCRdb's D gene call, TRBD1, goes unchecked for lack of DNA. CDR1 and CDR2 from the germline V gene are SGDLS and YYNGEE. There are 12 residues in the CDR3. CDR3 protein: CASSSTDYGYIF.

The chain's CDR3 is CASSLAVETQYF. The chain couples TRBV7-2 to TRBJ2-5. The germline V gene encodes CDR1 SGHTA and CDR2 FQGNSA. This CDR3 contains 12 residues.

The chain recombines TRBV27 with TRBJ2-3; TCRdb outputs TRBD2, but without DNA this stays unchecked. Per the germline V gene, CDR1 is MNHEY and CDR2 is SMNVEV (reference sequence). This CDR3 contains 15 residues. This CDR3 is CATANVAGATDTQYF.

This chain connects TRBV5-1 to TRBJ2-1; TCRdb calls TRBD1, which cannot be checked without DNA. In germline, CDR1 is SGHRS, CDR2 YFSETQ. The CDR3 spans 17 residues. CDR3 sequence reads: CASSAKPGQGADNEQFF.

The chain has TRBV5-1 and TRBJ2-7; the D gene TCRdb calls, TRBD1, cannot be checked with no DNA. Germline V gives CDR1 SGHRS, CDR2 YFSETQ. The CDR3 runs 14 residues. The CDR3 loop reads CASSLSQGGYEQYF.

This chain links TRBV5-1 with TRBJ2-5; TCRdb's D call, TRBD1, is unchecked because there is no DNA. This CDR3 is built from 16 residues. Germline CDR1 is SGHRS and CDR2 is YFSETQ. The chain's CDR3 is CASSLGHPGYQETQYF.

The rearrangement uses TRBV20-1 and TRBJ2-7. Per germline, CDR1 DFQATT and CDR2 SNEGSKA (reference sequence). CDR3 size: 11 residues. The CDR3 here is CSARDGYEQYF.

The CDR3 loop reads CASSPTAGGNIQYF. J is TRBJ2-4 and V is TRBV6-2 or TRBV6-3; TCRdb outputs TRBD1, but without DNA this stays unchecked. CDR1 is MNHEY, CDR2 SVGEGT, per germline. CDR3 length: 14 amino acids.

The CDR3 sequence is CAITPLMGATYNEQFF. The V gene is TRBV10-3, the J gene TRBJ2-1; the TCRdb D gene call, TRBD1, has no DNA to confirm it. The CDR3 sequence is 16 residues long. In germline, CDR1 is ENHRY, CDR2 SYGVKD.

This rearrangement joins TRBV6-6 to TRBJ2-7; TCRdb outputs TRBD2, but without DNA this stays unchecked. Germline lookup yields CDR1 MNHNY and CDR2 SVGAGI (reference sequence). The CDR3 spans 12 residues. The CDR3: CASTLGGAEQYF.

CDR3 sequence: CASSLPGGGTEAFF. The chain joins TRBV12-3 or TRBV12-4 to TRBJ1-1; TCRdb returns TRBD1, unconfirmable since there is no DNA. CDR3 size: 14 residues.

The V call is TRBV7-2, the J call TRBJ2-3. CDR3 length: 14 residues. Germline CDR1 SGHTA, CDR2 FQGNSA. CDR3 loop: CASSLRVAPDTQYF.

The chain is built from TRBV5-1 and TRBJ2-7; TCRdb reports TRBD1, a call that lacks DNA to check it against. This CDR3 has 14 amino acids. Germline CDR1 is SGHRS and CDR2 is YFSETQ. CDR3: CASRSGQGGYEQYF. Variable domain in full (rest from reference TRBV5-1 and TRBJ2-7): KAGVTQTPRYLIKTRGQQVTLSCSPISGHRSVSWYQQTPGQGLQFLFEYFSETQRNKGNFPGRFSGRQFSNSRSEMNVSTLELGDSALYLCASRSGQGGYEQYFGPGTRLTVT.

This rearrangement joins TRBV20-1 to TRBJ2-6. The CDR3 is 13 amino acids. Germline lookup yields CDR1 DFQATT and CDR2 SNEGSKA (reference sequence). Here the CDR3 reads CSAGSSWANVLTF.

This chain uses TRBV6-2 or TRBV6-3 with TRBJ1-5. Germline loops: CDR1 MNHEY, CDR2 SVGEGT. The CDR3 contains 16 residues. CDR3 amino acids: CASSYSLGLSNQPQHF.